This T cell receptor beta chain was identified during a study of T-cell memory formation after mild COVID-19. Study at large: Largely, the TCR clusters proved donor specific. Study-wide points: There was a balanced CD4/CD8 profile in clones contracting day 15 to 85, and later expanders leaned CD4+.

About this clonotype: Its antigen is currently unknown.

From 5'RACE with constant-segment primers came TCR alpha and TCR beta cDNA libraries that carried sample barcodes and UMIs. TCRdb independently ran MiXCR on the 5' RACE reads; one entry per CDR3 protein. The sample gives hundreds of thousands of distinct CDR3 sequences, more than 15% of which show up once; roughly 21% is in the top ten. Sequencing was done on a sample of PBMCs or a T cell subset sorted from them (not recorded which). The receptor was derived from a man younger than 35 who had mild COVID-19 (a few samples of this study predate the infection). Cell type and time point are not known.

Here the CDR3 reads CSVEQGTGNTIYF. In DNA, the CDR3 is TGCAGCGTTGAACAGGGAACTGGAAACACCATATATTTT. The gene calls are TRBV29-1 and TRBJ1-3, with D perhaps matching TRBD1 (5 bases). Trimming shortened V by 2 bases and J by 2 bases, and 7 bases separated the two germline ends. Germline V gives CDR1 SQVTM, CDR2 ANQGSEA. CDR3 length: 13 residues. The full variable domain, completed using reference TRBV29-1 and TRBJ1-3, is SAVISQKPSRDICQRGTSLTIQCQVDSQVTMMFWYRQQPGQSLTLIATANQGSEATYESGFVIDKFPISRPNLTFSTLTVSNMSPEDSSIYLCSVEQGTGNTIYFGEGSWLTVV.